What follows are 20 T cell receptor beta chains derived from one specimen sequenced in a study of blood T cell repertoires in COVID-19. Sequencing was performed with immunoSEQ multiplex PCR; in TCRdb, only in-frame clones are kept and a portion is missing. The sample yields 260,000 or so clones, around 80% seen once. Sample: peripheral blood. The source is a man older than 75 with acute or convalescent COVID-19.

This sequence joins TRBV10-3 and TRBJ2-2; D gene uncertain. Germline CDR1 is ENHRY and CDR2 is SYGVKD. Trimming pared 0 bases from V and 5 bases from J, leaving 7 bases between. The CDR3 is made up of 14 amino acids. The CDR3: CAISESAGTGELFF. Here the CDR3 DNA reads TGTGCCATCAGTGAGTCTGCCGGGACCGGGGAGCTGTTTTTT.

This chain links TRBV5-1 with TRBJ1-4; D is unclear. V was cut by 0 bases and J by 5 bases, with 14 bases left in between. The length of the CDR3 is 16 residues. Per germline, CDR1 SGHRS and CDR2 YFSETQ. CDR3 nucleotide sequence: TGCGCCAGCAGCTTGGAGGGCGGGCCCGCCAATGAAAAACTGTTTTTT. This translates into CASSLEGGPANEKLFF.

This chain uses TRBV15 with TRBJ1-1; the D is unclear. Trimming took 0 bases from V and 2 from J, leaving 10 bases between them. This CDR3 is built from 15 residues. Germline V gives CDR1 LNHNV, CDR2 YYDKDF (reference sequence). In DNA form, the CDR3 reads TGTGCCACCAGCAGAGAGAAGCGCAGAAACACTGAAGCTTTCTTT. This encodes CATSREKRRNTEAFF.

The chain is built from TRBV2 and TRBJ2-5; 8 positions match TRBD1. This CDR3 comprises 15 residues. Trimming removed 8 bases from V and 2 bases from J; junction bases left unmatched: 10. Germline CDR1 and CDR2: SNHLY and FYNNEI. The CDR3 coding sequence is TGTGCCAGCGGGGGTAGACAGGGGCCACAAGAGACCCAGTACTTC. Translating it yields CASGGRQGPQETQYF.

The rearrangement joins TRBV2 to TRBJ1-1, with 10 bases identical to TRBD1. Germline V CDR1 and CDR2: SNHLY, FYNNEI. V trimming: 6 bases; J trimming: 5 bases; junction bases outside the gene matches: 0. This CDR3 is built from 12 residues. This CDR3 reads CASRGQGTEAFF. The CDR3 DNA reads TGTGCCAGCAGGGGACAGGGGACTGAAGCTTTCTTT.

The chain links TRBV5-1 to TRBJ2-3, with D perhaps TRBD2 (5 bases). The CDR3 covers 15 residues. V lost 0 bases and J 2 bases, leaving 10 bases between the germline ends. CDR1 is SGHRS and CDR2 is YFSETQ in the germline V gene. In DNA, the CDR3 is TGCGCCAGCAGCTTGGGGTCTAGCACCACAGATACGCAGTATTTT. Its translation: CASSLGSSTTDTQYF.

The chain is built from TRBV3-1 (or the pseudogene TRBV3-2) and TRBJ1-2, with D possibly being TRBD1 (5 bases). Deletions cut 4 bases from V and 4 bases from J, with 13 bases between. Germline CDR1 LGHDT, CDR2 YNNKEL (reference sequence). This CDR3 contains 14 residues. This CDR3 reads CASSPQGFGYGYTF. Written as DNA, the CDR3 is TGTGCCAGCAGCCCTCAGGGATTTGGCTATGGCTACACCTTC.

V gene TRBV28 combines with J gene TRBJ1-6; 9 bases map to TRBD1. The V segment lost 8 bases and the J segment 10 bases; nucleotides outside the gene matches: 6. This CDR3 spans 13 amino acids. Germline V gives CDR1 MDHEN, CDR2 SYDVKM. CDR3 in amino acids: CASGQGISSPLHF. DNA for the CDR3: TGTGCCAGCGGACAGGGGATCAGCTCACCCCTCCACTTT.

This chain connects TRBV19 to TRBJ1-2; D unclear. Germline lookup yields CDR1 LNHDA and CDR2 SQIVND (reference sequence). The CDR3 length is 16 residues. V shed 6 bases and J shed 4 bases, with 21 bases lying between them. The CDR3 DNA follows: TGTGCCAGTAGAAATCCCGGGATCCCACCCACCTATGGCTACACCTTC. Its protein product is CASRNPGIPPTYGYTF.

CDR3 DNA: TGTGCCAGCAGCCAAGTCCCCAGCTCCTACGAGCAGTACTTC. It is translated as CASSQVPSSYEQYF. The chain recombines TRBV3-1 (or the pseudogene TRBV3-2) with TRBJ2-7, with D hard to call. Trimming took 1 base from V and 0 from J, leaving 7 bases between them. CDR1 LGHDT and CDR2 YNNKEL come from the germline V gene (reference sequence). The CDR3 is made up of 14 amino acids.

CDR3 in amino acids: CASSTTANTGELFF. In nucleotides, the CDR3 is TGTGCCAGCAGCACGACAGCCAACACCGGGGAGCTGTTTTTT. V and J are TRBV2 and TRBJ2-2; a possible D gene is TRBD1 (5 bases). Trimming left V 6 bases short and J 2 bases short, with 10 bases between. Per germline, CDR1 SNHLY and CDR2 FYNNEI. This CDR3 has 14 residues.

The chain carries TRBV3-1 (or the pseudogene TRBV3-2) and TRBJ1-1; D is ambiguous. V was cut by 0 bases and J by 0 bases, with 11 bases left in between. CDR1 and CDR2 from the germline V gene are LGHDT and YNNKEL (reference sequence). The CDR3 is made up of 16 amino acids. The DNA of the CDR3 is TGTGCCAGCAGCCAAGATCTGGGCCGCGTGAACACTGAAGCTTTCTTT. It codes for CASSQDLGRVNTEAFF.

The V and J genes are TRBV28 and TRBJ2-5; 10 nucleotides match TRBD2. This CDR3 spans 15 amino acids. Per germline, CDR1 MDHEN and CDR2 SYDVKM. V shed 6 bases and J 3 bases; nucleotides not matched to a gene: 7. This CDR3 is CASRALAGVKETQYF. CDR3 bases: TGTGCCAGCAGGGCTCTAGCGGGAGTAAAAGAGACCCAGTACTTC.

This sequence joins TRBV15 and TRBJ2-7, with TRBD2 as a possible D gene (5 bases). This CDR3 comprises 14 residues. V lost 0 bases and J 2 bases, leaving 8 bases between the germline ends. In germline, CDR1 is LNHNV, CDR2 YYDKDF (reference sequence). This chain's CDR3 is CATSRDGLTYEQYF. The DNA for the CDR3 is TGTGCCACCAGCAGAGATGGACTTACCTACGAGCAGTACTTC. The full variable domain, with the rest looked up from reference TRBV15 and TRBJ2-7, is DAMVIQNPRYQVTQFGKPVTLSCSQTLNHNVMYWYQQKSSQAPKLLFHYYDKDFNNEADTPDNFQSRRPNTSFCFLDIRSPGLGDTAMYLCATSRDGLTYEQYFGPGTRLTVT.

The chain uses TRBV5-6 and TRBJ2-5; TRBD1 is a possible D gene (6 bases). This CDR3 comprises 17 residues. V was shortened by 2 bases and J by 4 bases, with 21 bases between the two germline ends. Germline V gene sequence: CDR1 SGHDT, CDR2 YYEEEE. In DNA form, the CDR3 reads TGTGCCAGCAGCTTTCGAGCAGGGGTTTCCCGGAGAGAGACCCAGTACTTC. Encoded protein: CASSFRAGVSRRETQYF.

The chain carries TRBV10-3 and TRBJ2-5; 9 bases are shared with TRBD1. The CDR3 extends over 15 amino acids. Germline trimming cut 6 bases from V and 5 bases from J; bases unmatched to any gene: 10. CDR1 and CDR2 (germline): ENHRY, SYGVKD. In nucleotides, the CDR3 is TGTGCCATCAGCCCAGCGGGCGGACAGGGGGAGACCCAGTACTTC. Protein product: CAISPAGGQGETQYF.

The V gene is TRBV18, the J gene TRBJ2-7, with 10 bases matching TRBD1. The CDR3 runs to 16 residues. The germline V gene has CDR1 KGHSH and CDR2 LQKENI. The ends lost 3 bases at V and 4 bases at J; junction bases unmatched: 9. The CDR3 spells CASSPSRGTGVYEQYF. CDR3 DNA sequence: TGTGCCAGCTCACCTTCCCGCGGGACAGGGGTTTACGAGCAGTACTTC. Drawing the rest from reference TRBV18 and TRBJ2-7, the complete variable domain is NAGVMQNPRHLVRRRGQEARLRCSPMKGHSHVYWYRQLPEEGLKFMVYLQKENIIDESGMPKERFSAEFPKEGPSILRIQQVVRGDSAAYFCASSPSRGTGVYEQYFGPGTRLTVT.

To note about this clone: Germline is not matched at one junction end, which may reflect a read error. This sequence joins TRBV5-1 and TRBJ1-3; D not resolved. Germline CDR1 and CDR2: SGHRS and YFSETQ. The CDR3 is 14 residues long. The CDR3 sequence is CASSSQRPVPGRDF. The DNA of the CDR3 is TGCGCCAGCAGCTCGCAGCGGCCGGTTCCGGGCCGAGATTTT.

The chain uses TRBV6-1 and TRBJ2-5; TRBD1 matches at 11 bases. Trimming cost V 3 bases and J 4 bases; bases outside gene matches: 7. From germline, CDR1 is MNHNS and CDR2 SASEGT. This CDR3 is 16 amino acids long. Written as DNA, the CDR3 is TGTGCCAGCAGTGAGCTTGGCGGACAGGGGGCAGAGACCCAGTACTTC. Translation: CASSELGGQGAETQYF.

The chain has TRBV6-1 and TRBJ2-5, with D possibly being TRBD2 (6 bases). In germline, CDR1 is MNHNS, CDR2 SASEGT. The CDR3 has 15 amino acids. The V and J ends lost 2 bases and 5 bases respectively, with 15 bases between them. The CDR3 region has the DNA TGTGCCAGCAGTGAACGGTGGGGGGTGCAGGAGACCCAGTACTTC. Translating it yields CASSERWGVQETQYF.